The T cell receptor beta chain under discussion was sequenced for a study of blood T cell repertoires in COVID-19. The table came from immunoSEQ multiplex PCR; TCRdb's copy has only in-frame clones and leaves some out. The profile covers about 140,000 clones, with approximately 78% appearing a single time and about a tenth taken by the ten largest. Per germline, CDR1 SGHRS and CDR2 YFSETQ. Trimming stripped 4 bases from V and 5 bases from J, with 15 bases between. The CDR3 totals 14 residues. Sequencing used peripheral blood. The V gene is TRBV5-1, the J gene TRBJ1-1, with D possibly matching TRBD1 (5 bases). This TCR was recovered from a man aged 55 to 70 who had recovered from COVID-19. The CDR3 spells CASSVGTGGTEAFF. The CDR3 DNA sequence: TGCGCCAGCAGCGTCGGGACTGGGGGAACTGAAGCTTTCTTT.